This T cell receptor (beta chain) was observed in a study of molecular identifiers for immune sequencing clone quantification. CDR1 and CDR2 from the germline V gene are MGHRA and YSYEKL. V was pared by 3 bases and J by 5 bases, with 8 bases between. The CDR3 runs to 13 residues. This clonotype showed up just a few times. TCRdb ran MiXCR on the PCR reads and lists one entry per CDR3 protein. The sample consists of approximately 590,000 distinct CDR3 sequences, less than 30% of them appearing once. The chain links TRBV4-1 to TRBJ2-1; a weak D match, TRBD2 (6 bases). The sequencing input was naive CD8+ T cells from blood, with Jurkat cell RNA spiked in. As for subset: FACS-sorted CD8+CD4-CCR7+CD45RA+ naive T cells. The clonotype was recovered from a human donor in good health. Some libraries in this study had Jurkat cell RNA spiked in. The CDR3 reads CASSHQRDNEQFF. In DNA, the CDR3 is TGCGCCAGCAGCCACCAGCGGGACAATGAGCAGTTCTTC.